The clone carrying this TCR beta chain has just a few counts. As yet, its antigen is unknown. The V end was cut by 4 bases, the J end by 0 bases, with 8 bases between. CDR3 length: 14 amino acids. Germline V gives CDR1 MGHRA, CDR2 YSYEKL. Time point noted: after neoadjuvant nivolumab, at surgical resection. Cohort: HPV-negative, locally advanced oral cavity squamous cell carcinoma patients. The sample comes from a study of neoadjuvant anti-PD-1 for oral cavity cancer. Study-level information: Patients without progression received a fourth nivolumab dose around day 43, then surgical resection on days 50-56.

General observations from the study: Pretreatment Treg/Th17 ratio correlated inversely with post-treatment tumor clonality.

Most tumor samples had approximately 5 ug input DNA in two replicates. Assay used: immunoSEQ multiplex PCR; TCRdb lists only in-frame clones, some missing. The repertoire has 20,000 to 30,000 clones, 25% to 35% of them found once; the top ten carry around 15%. The chain is built from TRBV4-1 and TRBJ2-3; a weak D match, TRBD2 (6 bases). The TCR was taken from a person aged 40-85 years with oral cavity squamous cell carcinoma. The sequenced sample was tumor tissue, obtained after nivolumab (anti-PD-1) treatment. CDR3 nucleotide sequence: TGCGCCAGCAGCCTAGCGGTTAGCACAGATACGCAGTATTTT. It is translated as CASSLAVSTDTQYF.